This TCR beta chain was sequenced during a study of T cell responses to AZD1222 COVID-19 vaccine. Study-wide results and limits: Only 5 or 6 people who got AZD1222 tested seropositive at baseline.

Here immunoSEQ multiplex PCR was the method, and the copy in TCRdb shows in-frame clones only, minus some. The sample includes 200,000 or so clones, around 87% seen only once; the top ten take under 3.5%. The CDR3 consists of 16 residues. The V gene lost 0 bases and the J gene lost 2 bases, with 10 bases spanning the gap. The V gene's germline CDR1 is ENHRY and CDR2 SYGVKD. Worth noting for this clone: Its matching antigen is unknown.

The rearrangement uses TRBV10-3 and TRBJ2-2, with D perhaps matching TRBD1 or TRBD2 (5 bases each). This receptor was taken from an adult in good health. The sample here was peripheral blood, taken on day 0 of MenACWY control vaccination. CDR3 in amino acids: CAISESGRLNTGELFF. In nucleotides, the CDR3 is TGTGCCATCAGTGAGTCGGGACGGCTCAACACCGGGGAGCTGTTTTTT.